The 31 T cell receptor beta chains below all came from one sample that was sequenced in a study of CD8+ T cells in alopecia areata. Indicated treatment: oral pan-JAK inhibitor, 5-10 mg twice daily. Extraction of RNA preceded its reverse transcription into cDNA, which served as the sequencing template. This table comes from immunoSEQ multiplex PCR, and its TCRdb copy is limited to in-frame clones, with some not included. The sample lists about 140,000 clones; about 86% were seen once. The specimen was CD8+ T cells sorted from blood, collected at week 4, from a patient treated with tofacitinib. The receptors were sampled from a human donor with alopecia areata.

This clone was seen once. This sequence joins TRBV2 and TRBJ2-3, with 8 bases that match TRBD2. J lost 4 bases, V lost 2 bases, and 11 bases had no gene match. Looked up from germline, CDR1 is SNHLY and CDR2 is FYNNEI. The CDR3 runs to 17 residues. DNA of the CDR3: TGTGCCAGCAGTGAACCAGGGAATAGCGGGGTTTCAGATACGCAGTATTTT. It translates to CASSEPGNSGVSDTQYF.

The J gene is TRBJ1-1, the V gene TRBV5-1; TRBD1 might be the D (6 bases). Germline values: CDR1 SGHRS, CDR2 YFSETQ. V was pared by 1 base and J by 1 base, with 11 bases between. CDR3 length equals 15 residues. CDR3 in DNA: TGCGCCAGCAGCTTGAGGGCAGGGGAGAACACTGAAGCTTTCTTT. Translation: CASSLRAGENTEAFF.

The V call is TRBV13, the J call TRBJ2-1; 10 bases are shared with TRBD2. This CDR3 is built from 15 residues. Germline CDR1 is PRHDT and CDR2 is FYEKMQ (reference sequence). The trim removed 3 bases at V and 7 bases at J, leaving 6 bases unmatched. The chain's CDR3 is CASSFNGAGGNEQFF. The CDR3 nucleotides read TGTGCCAGCAGCTTTAATGGAGCGGGAGGGAATGAGCAGTTCTTC.

Remarks on this clone: The sample contains more than one DNA sequence encoding this CDR3. The CDR3 nucleotides read TGTGCCAGCAGTGTGGGCTACGAGCAGTACTTC. It specifies CASSVGYEQYF. This chain joins TRBV25-1 and TRBJ2-7; D gene ambiguous. The CDR3 totals 11 residues. Per germline, CDR1 MGHDK and CDR2 SYGVNS. V lost 4 bases and J lost 3, with 4 bases in between.

The genes are TRBV10-2 and TRBJ1-5; D is uncertain. CDR3 length: 15 residues. V shed 10 bases and J shed 2 bases, with 18 bases lying between them. Germline assignment: CDR1 WSHSY and CDR2 SAAADI. As DNA, the CDR3 is TGCGCCACCGGGTCGCAACTGGTCGGCAATCAGCCCCAGCATTTT. Residues: CATGSQLVGNQPQHF.

The V gene is TRBV30, the J gene TRBJ2-7; 7 bases are shared with TRBD2. CDR1 and CDR2 from the germline V gene are GTSNPN and SVGIG (reference sequence). The CDR3 has 13 residues. Losses at the gene ends were 2 bases for V and 3 bases for J; bases not matched to a gene: 4. CDR3 amino acids: CAWSPPGGYEQYF. The DNA of the CDR3 is TGTGCCTGGAGTCCCCCGGGGGGCTACGAGCAGTACTTC. Full variable domain (missing parts from reference TRBV30 and TRBJ2-7): SQTIHQWPATLVQPVGSPLSLECTVEGTSNPNLYWYRQAAGRGLQLLFYSVGIGQISSEVPQNLSASRPQDRQFILSSKKLLLSDSGFYLCAWSPPGGYEQYFGPGTRLTVT.

This chain uses TRBV9 with TRBJ1-5, with a weak D call TRBD1 (5 bases). This CDR3 is 14 amino acids long. Germline V CDR1 and CDR2: SGDLS, YYNGEE. The V end was cut by 3 bases, the J end by 4 bases, with 11 bases between. CDR3 in amino acids: CASSGGAGNQPQHF. The CDR3 DNA reads TGTGCCAGCAGCGGGGGCGCGGGGAATCAGCCCCAGCATTTT.

This clone was seen a single time. The chain recombines TRBV9 with TRBJ2-1; 12 nucleotides align to TRBD2. Germline V lookup: CDR1 SGDLS, CDR2 YYNGEE. After removal of 3 bases from V and 9 bases from J, the junction contained 22 bases not matched to a gene. The CDR3 totals 20 residues. This CDR3 is CASSGHSSRPAALAGGEQFF. The CDR3 DNA follows: TGTGCCAGCAGCGGACACAGTAGTCGTCCCGCGGCACTAGCGGGAGGTGAGCAGTTCTTC.

The rearrangement joins TRBV7-9 to TRBJ2-7; either TRBD1 or TRBD2 may fit D (6 bases each). The germline CDR1 and CDR2 sequences are SEHNR and FQNEAQ (reference sequence). The V end was cut by 4 bases, the J end by 4 bases, with 20 bases between. The CDR3 length is 16 residues. The CDR3 nucleotides are TGTGCCAGCAGCTCTAGATCACTTCAGGGGACTTACGAGCAGTACTTC. Its protein product is CASSSRSLQGTYEQYF.

V is TRBV30 and J is TRBJ2-2; no reliable D call. There are 12 residues in the CDR3. V lost 0 bases to trimming and J lost 8 bases, with 7 bases between them. CDR1 and CDR2 (germline): GTSNPN, SVGIG (reference sequence). Written as DNA, the CDR3 is TGTGCCTGGAGTGTACTCGCGGGGGAGCTGTTTTTT. Residues: CAWSVLAGELFF.

In this sample, this clone turned up once. This sequence joins TRBV2 and TRBJ2-1; D remains ambiguous. The V and J ends lost 3 bases and 0 bases respectively, with 9 bases between them. The CDR3 runs to 15 residues. Germline CDR1 reads SNHLY; CDR2 reads FYNNEI. The CDR3 sequence is CASSDGLSSYNEQFF. The CDR3 region has the DNA TGTGCCAGCAGTGATGGTCTGAGCTCCTACAATGAGCAGTTCTTC.

In this sample, this clone turned up once. The chain carries TRBV11-3 and TRBJ2-1; 7 bases fit TRBD2. The CDR3 is 16 amino acids. V was pared by 0 bases and J by 6 bases, with 8 bases of the junction left unmatched. Per germline, CDR1 SGHNT and CDR2 YENEEA. The DNA of the CDR3 is TGTGCCAGCAGCTTAGAAATCGGGGAGGGTAGCAATGAGCAGTTCTTC. It codes for CASSLEIGEGSNEQFF.

The chain has TRBV30 and TRBJ2-2, with D tentatively TRBD1 (5 bases). The CDR3 runs to 14 residues. The germline gives CDR1 GTSNPN, CDR2 SVGIG (reference sequence). Trimming took off 4 bases at V and 5 bases at J, with 14 bases between the two ends. The CDR3 DNA is TGTGCCTGGAACGATGGGGCCGGGACCGGGGAGCTGTTTTTT. This codes for CAWNDGAGTGELFF.

The chain links TRBV29-1 to TRBJ2-3; D uncertain. CDR3 length: 16 amino acids. CDR1 is SQVTM and CDR2 is ANQGSEA in the germline V gene. Trimming cost V 3 bases and J 2 bases, with 18 bases left between them. The CDR3 sequence is CSVDIRAATLTDTQYF. CDR3 in DNA: TGCAGCGTTGACATCCGGGCGGCGACGCTCACAGATACGCAGTATTTT.

V gene TRBV13 combines with J gene TRBJ2-7; 9 nucleotides match TRBD1. The CDR3 covers 16 residues. V trimming: 5 bases; J trimming: 6 bases; junction bases outside the gene matches: 14. Germline lookup yields CDR1 PRHDT and CDR2 FYEKMQ (reference sequence). CDR3 amino acids: CASSPVGTGTGFEQYF. CDR3 bases: TGTGCCAGCAGCCCGGTAGGGACAGGGACAGGATTCGAGCAGTACTTC.

V gene TRBV5-6 combines with J gene TRBJ2-5; TRBD1 or TRBD2 may be the D gene (5 bases each). CDR1 is SGHDT, CDR2 YYEEEE, per germline. The V end lost 7 bases, the J end lost 2 bases, and 12 bases lay between the germline ends. The CDR3 extends over 13 amino acids. The CDR3 DNA reads TGTGCCAGCGAGGGACCCCTTCAAGAGACCCAGTACTTC. Translating gives CASEGPLQETQYF. The full variable domain, its missing parts supplied by reference TRBV5-6 and TRBJ2-5, is DAGVTQSPTHLIKTRGQQVTLRCSPKSGHDTVSWYQQALGQGPQFIFQYYEEEERQRGNFPDRFSGHQFPNYSSELNVNALLLGDSALYLCASEGPLQETQYFGPGTRLLVL.

The gene calls are TRBV5-6 and TRBJ2-7; TRBD1 matches at 7 bases. The CDR3 loop spans 13 amino acids. Germline CDR1 is SGHDT and CDR2 is YYEEEE. The V and J ends lost 4 bases and 0 bases, in that order; junction bases with no gene match: 1. CDR3 residues: CASSKGASYEQYF. In nucleotides, the CDR3 is TGTGCCAGCAGCAAGGGGGCCTCCTACGAGCAGTACTTC.

The rearrangement uses TRBV27 and TRBJ2-1; 9 bases agree with TRBD2. The CDR3 has 15 residues. Germline-derived CDR1 and CDR2 are MNHEY and SMNVEV (reference sequence). V was pared by 8 bases and J by 12 bases, with 17 bases of the junction left unmatched. The CDR3 DNA is TGTGCCAGCTCCTGGGGAGCGGGAGGTCCCCTAGGGCAGTTCTTC. Its protein product is CASSWGAGGPLGQFF.

This chain links TRBV30 with TRBJ1-1; no clear D gene. The CDR3 contains 13 residues. V was trimmed by 0 bases and J by 1 base, leaving 6 bases between them. Looked up from germline, CDR1 is GTSNPN and CDR2 is SVGIG (reference sequence). CDR3 residues: CAWSVGPNTEAFF. CDR3 bases: TGTGCCTGGAGTGTAGGACCGAACACTGAAGCTTTCTTT.

The rearrangement links TRBV7-9 to TRBJ1-1; D not resolved. The V gene's germline CDR1 is SEHNR and CDR2 FQNEAQ (reference sequence). The length of the CDR3 is 11 residues. The V end lost 3 bases, the J end lost 4 bases, and 3 bases lay between the germline ends. The CDR3 spells CASSFATEAFF. In nucleotides, the CDR3 is TGTGCCAGCAGCTTCGCCACTGAAGCTTTCTTT.

This clone has just a few counts. The J gene is TRBJ2-7, the V gene TRBV19; the D is unclear. The V gene's germline CDR1 is LNHDA and CDR2 SQIVND (reference sequence). Trimming removed 5 bases from V and 2 bases from J, with 10 bases in between. This CDR3 has 13 amino acids. CDR3 sequence: CASSYGGAYEQYF. The CDR3, as DNA: TGTGCCAGTAGTTATGGCGGTGCCTACGAGCAGTACTTC.

V usage is TRBV6-5 and J usage is TRBJ2-7; the D gene is possibly TRBD1 (5 bases). Germline CDR1 MNHEY, CDR2 SVGAGI. Trimming took 0 bases from V and 4 from J, leaving 10 bases between them. CDR3 size: 14 residues. The CDR3: CASSYSQGYYEQYF. The CDR3 DNA sequence: TGTGCCAGCAGTTACTCGCAGGGTTATTACGAGCAGTACTTC.

The V gene is TRBV4-1, the J gene TRBJ1-2; unclear D gene. The CDR3 has 14 amino acids. Trimming removed 1 base at V and 3 bases at J, with 9 bases between. CDR1 MGHRA and CDR2 YSYEKL come from the germline V gene. The CDR3 sequence is CASSQVGSHYGYTF. In DNA, the CDR3 is TGCGCCAGCAGCCAAGTGGGCAGCCACTATGGCTACACCTTC.

The rearrangement joins TRBV7-9 to TRBJ1-1; no firm D call. The CDR3 has 12 residues. The V end lost 3 bases, the J end lost 10 bases, and 12 bases lay between the germline ends. Per the germline V gene, CDR1 is SEHNR and CDR2 is FQNEAQ (reference sequence). The CDR3: CASSFRGGRAFF. Here the CDR3 DNA reads TGTGCCAGCAGCTTTCGAGGAGGGCGAGCTTTCTTT.

The chain couples TRBV21-1 to TRBJ2-4; TRBD2, the table's D call, lacks a check against the DNA. TRBV21-1 is a pseudogene segment. CDR3 length equals 17 residues. The CDR3 here is CASSKGLAELAKNIQYF. The CDR3 coding sequence is TGTGCCAGCAGCAAGGGACTAGCGGAACTAGCCAAAAACATTCAGTACTTC.

The chain joins TRBV6-6 to TRBJ2-5; TRBD2 matches at 15 bases. CDR3 length: 16 residues. Trimming removed 7 bases from V and 2 bases from J; junction bases left unmatched: 5. In germline, CDR1 is MNHNY, CDR2 SVGAGI (reference sequence). The CDR3 loop is CASIPGLAGGQETQYF. CDR3 nucleotides: TGTGCCAGCATCCCAGGACTAGCGGGAGGGCAAGAGACCCAGTACTTC.

J is TRBJ2-1 and V is TRBV2; perhaps TRBD1 as D (5 bases). V was clipped by 4 bases and J by 11 bases, with 6 bases between them. The CDR3 has 10 residues. In germline, CDR1 is SNHLY, CDR2 FYNNEI. The CDR3 DNA reads as TGTGCCAGCAGTGGACAGAAGCAGTTCTTC. Protein product: CASSGQKQFF.

The DNA of the CDR3 is TGCGCCAGCAGCCAAGGGCGGGGTGGCACTGAAGCTTTCTTT. Amino acid sequence: CASSQGRGGTEAFF. The gene calls are TRBV4-1 and TRBJ1-1; D uncertain. The CDR3 runs to 14 residues. Germline V gives CDR1 MGHRA, CDR2 YSYEKL. V lost 1 base, J lost 4 bases, and 10 bases lay in between.

The V gene is TRBV15, the J gene TRBJ2-5, with D tentatively TRBD1 (8 bases). The CDR3 has 16 amino acids. CDR1 is LNHNV and CDR2 is YYDKDF in the germline V gene (reference sequence). Trimming took 4 bases from V and 5 from J, leaving 20 bases between them. CDR3 loop: CATSMTGEGAWETQYF. The CDR3 DNA sequence: TGTGCCACCAGCATGACAGGGGAGGGGGCATGGGAGACCCAGTACTTC.

The J gene is TRBJ2-5, the V gene TRBV7-6; D is uncertain. V was cut by 5 bases and J by 2 bases, with 12 bases left in between. The CDR3 extends over 14 amino acids. Germline V lookup: CDR1 SGHVS, CDR2 FNYEAQ. The DNA of the CDR3 is TGTGCCAGCAGCCAGAGAGATCCGCAAGAGACCCAGTACTTC. Protein: CASSQRDPQETQYF.

This clone has only a few counts. CDR3 sequence (DNA): TGCAGCGTTGAAGCCTCTACAGACTTCTACGAGCAGTACTTC. Its protein product is CSVEASTDFYEQYF. This chain links TRBV29-1 with TRBJ2-5, with D unresolved. Judging by the DNA end, TRBJ2-7 fits better; the J call may be wrong. Germline loops: CDR1 SQVTM, CDR2 ANQGSEA. The CDR3 covers 14 residues.